Below, 21 T cell receptor beta chains from the same sample are listed, as sequenced in a study of cytomegalovirus exposure and HLA in healthy donors. Use of 60 Vbeta and 13 Jbeta primers characterized the PCR. The protocol was immunoSEQ multiplex PCR, while the TCRdb copy is restricted to in-frame clones and leaves out a portion. The sample carries around 64,000 clones, roughly 72% recorded once. The specimen sequenced was PBMCs. The receptor set was obtained from a woman in her 30s in good health and CMV-seropositive.

This clone was counted between two and nine times. The chain couples TRBV28 to TRBJ1-2; 9 bases are shared with TRBD1. From germline, CDR1 is MDHEN and CDR2 SYDVKM. The CDR3 is 15 amino acids. The V and J ends lost 1 base and 8 bases, in that order; junction bases with no gene match: 8. The CDR3: CASSLYGTGMGGYTF. For the CDR3, the DNA is TGTGCCAGCAGTTTATACGGGACAGGGATGGGAGGCTACACCTTC.

The DNA for the CDR3 is TGTGCCAGCAGCATCCGGACTACTGGGTCCTACGAGCAGTACTTC. Translated, it gives CASSIRTTGSYEQYF. The chain has TRBV7-8 and TRBJ2-7, with TRBD2 as a possible D gene (6 bases). Germline CDR1 SGHVS, CDR2 FQNEAQ. V lost 5 bases and J lost 1, with 15 bases in between. This CDR3 is 15 amino acids long.

The CDR3 sequence: CASSYSRQGAQEQYF. The CDR3 DNA follows: TGTGCCAGCAGTTACTCGCGACAGGGGGCGCAAGAGCAGTACTTC. The chain uses TRBV6-5 and TRBJ2-7; TRBD1 aligns across 10 bases. The CDR3 consists of 15 residues. With 0 bases clipped from V and 7 bases from J, the junction kept 6 bases outside the gene matches. Germline V CDR1 and CDR2: MNHEY, SVGAGI.

The V gene is TRBV29-1, the J gene TRBJ2-7; a possible D gene is TRBD2 (5 bases). V dropped 7 bases and J dropped 6 bases, with 16 bases sitting between them. The length of the CDR3 is 12 residues. The germline CDR1 and CDR2 sequences are SQVTM and ANQGSEA. The CDR3 DNA is TGCAGCGCCTCCCGGGCCCGGGGCGAGCAGTACTTC. Amino acid sequence: CSASRARGEQYF.

V is TRBV18 and J is TRBJ2-5, with D perhaps matching TRBD2 (5 bases). Trimming left V 4 bases short and J 5 bases short, with 11 bases between. CDR3 length: 13 residues. Germline V gene lookup returns CDR1 KGHSH and CDR2 LQKENI. The CDR3 DNA follows: TGTGCCAGCTCACTTACGGGATGGGAGACCCAGTACTTC. It yields the protein CASSLTGWETQYF.

The chain recombines TRBV4-3 with TRBJ2-3; D remains unclear. Trimming pared 4 bases from V and 1 base from J, leaving 21 bases between. Germline loops: CDR1 LGHNA, CDR2 YSLEER. The CDR3 sequence is 18 residues long. For the CDR3, the DNA is TGCGCCAGCAGCCCCCAAACACCGACTTGCCTCCGCACAGATACGCAGTATTTT. Its translation is CASSPQTPTCLRTDTQYF.

CDR3 in amino acids: CSASGEVEQFF. The CDR3, as DNA: TGCAGTGCTAGCGGGGAAGTTGAGCAGTTCTTC. The J gene is TRBJ2-1, the V gene TRBV20-1; D is possibly TRBD2 (5 bases). This CDR3 contains 11 residues. Trimming cost V 3 bases and J 9 bases, with 9 bases left between them. The germline gives CDR1 DFQATT, CDR2 SNEGSKA (reference sequence).

Here the CDR3 DNA reads TGTGCCAGCAGTGGGACAGGGGAGGGGCAGCCCCAGCATTTT. Encoded protein: CASSGTGEGQPQHF. This rearrangement joins TRBV28 to TRBJ1-5; TRBD1 matches at 10 bases. V lost 5 bases and J lost 7; bases outside the gene matches: 5. The CDR3 is 14 residues long. The germline CDR1 and CDR2 sequences are MDHEN and SYDVKM. Full variable domain (outside the CDR3, taken from reference TRBV28 and TRBJ1-5): DVKVTQSSRYLVKRTGEKVFLECVQDMDHENMFWYRQDPGLGLRLIYFSYDVKMKEKGDIPEGYSVSREKKERFSLILESASTNQTSMYLCASSGTGEGQPQHFGDGTRLSIL.

The rearrangement uses TRBV7-2 and TRBJ2-7; TRBD2 matches at 10 bases. CDR1 and CDR2 (germline): SGHTA, FQGNSA. The CDR3 has 15 residues. The ends lost 1 base at V and 1 base at J; junction bases unmatched: 1. The CDR3: CASSLEAGGSYEQYF. The CDR3 DNA reads as TGTGCCAGCAGCTTAGAAGCGGGGGGGTCCTACGAGCAGTACTTC.

The chain employs TRBV28 and TRBJ2-2; D gene unclear. V lost 7 bases and J 4 bases, leaving 7 bases between the germline ends. The CDR3 totals 12 residues. Germline V gene lookup returns CDR1 MDHEN and CDR2 SYDVKM. In nucleotides, the CDR3 is TGTGCCAGCACCCTCCGCACCGGGGAGCTGTTTTTT. As protein: CASTLRTGELFF.

The CDR3 DNA sequence: TGCGCCAGCAGCCCAACAGGGCCTCAGCCCCAGCATTTT. As protein: CASSPTGPQPQHF. The chain uses TRBV5-1 and TRBJ1-5; tentatively, D is TRBD1 (6 bases). This CDR3 is 13 amino acids long. The ends were cut back, 4 bases at V and 6 bases at J, with 11 bases in the middle. Per the germline V gene, CDR1 is SGHRS and CDR2 is YFSETQ.

As to this clone: Other DNA sequences of this sample code for an identical CDR3. The chain joins TRBV30 to TRBJ2-7; TRBD1 matches at 7 bases. CDR1 and CDR2 from the germline V gene are GTSNPN and SVGIG (reference sequence). The CDR3 is 12 amino acids. With V trimmed by 1 base and J by 4 bases, 1 base remained unmatched. CDR3 sequence reads: CAWSEQGYEQYF. CDR3 in DNA: TGTGCCTGGAGTGAACAGGGGTACGAGCAGTACTTC.

The chain uses TRBV30 and TRBJ2-2, with TRBD2 matching 7 bases. This CDR3 contains 13 residues. CDR1 GTSNPN and CDR2 SVGIG come from the germline V gene (reference sequence). Trimming took 4 bases from V and 5 from J; bases not matched to a gene: 4. The CDR3, as DNA: TGTGCCTGGACGGCGGGAGTTACCGGGGAGCTGTTTTTT. Encoded protein: CAWTAGVTGELFF.

J is TRBJ2-7 and V is TRBV7-9; 7 nucleotides line up with TRBD1. V shed 3 bases and J 2 bases; nucleotides not matched to a gene: 7. The CDR3 sequence is 15 residues long. Germline V CDR1 and CDR2: SEHNR, FQNEAQ (reference sequence). CDR3: CASSFPGQIPYEQYF. As DNA, the CDR3 is TGTGCCAGCAGCTTTCCGGGACAGATTCCCTACGAGCAGTACTTC.

The table lists this clone with a few counts. The V gene is TRBV7-9, the J gene TRBJ2-7; 9 bases are shared with TRBD2. Germline trimming cut 5 bases from V and 7 bases from J; bases unmatched to any gene: 15. The germline V gene has CDR1 SEHNR and CDR2 FQNEAQ (reference sequence). The length of the CDR3 is 16 residues. CDR3 region: CASSTQTSGRLFEQYF. CDR3 nucleotide sequence: TGTGCCAGCAGCACTCAGACTAGCGGAAGACTCTTTGAGCAGTACTTC.

J is TRBJ1-5 and V is TRBV5-8; D is uncertain. The V and J ends lost 3 bases and 10 bases respectively, with 8 bases between them. Germline CDR1 reads SGHTS; CDR2 reads YDEGEE. The CDR3 has 11 amino acids. This CDR3 is CASSSSFPQHF. As DNA, the CDR3 is TGTGCCAGCAGCTCCAGTTTTCCCCAGCATTTT. Looking up the rest from reference TRBV5-8 and TRBJ1-5 gives the full variable domain: EAGVTQSPTHLIKTRGQQATLRCSPISGHTSVYWYQQALGLGLQFLLWYDEGEERNRGNFPPRFSGRQFPNYSSELNVNALELEDSALYLCASSSSFPQHFGDGTRLSIL.

The table lists this clone with a few counts. The J gene is TRBJ2-5, the V gene TRBV29-1; 7 nucleotides agree with TRBD1. Germline V gene data show CDR1 as SQVTM and CDR2 as ANQGSEA. With 6 bases clipped from V and 9 bases from J, the junction kept 10 bases outside the gene matches. This CDR3 has 12 residues. The CDR3 bases are TGCAGCGTCTTAGACAGGGATTGGGCCCAGTACTTC. Translated: CSVLDRDWAQYF.

With regard to this clone: One end of the junction does not line up with germline, which may come from a read error. The V and J genes are TRBV7-7 and TRBJ2-5; D is possibly TRBD2 (6 bases). CDR3 length: 15 amino acids. Germline loops: CDR1 SSHAT, CDR2 FNYEAQ (reference sequence). The CDR3: CASSPARGSGETQYF. For the CDR3, the DNA is TGTGCTAGCAGCCCCGCCCGGGGGTCGGGAGAGACCCAGTACTTC.

The chain recombines TRBV28 with TRBJ2-7; TRBD1 might be the D (6 bases). The CDR3 is 13 residues long. Trimming stripped 2 bases from V and 8 bases from J, with 13 bases between. Looked up from germline, CDR1 is MDHEN and CDR2 is SYDVKM. The CDR3 protein is CASSLPGQFQQYF. The CDR3 coding sequence is TGTGCCAGCAGTTTACCGGGACAATTTCAGCAGTACTTC.

The rearrangement links TRBV9 to TRBJ2-4; TRBD1 might be the D (7 bases). The CDR3 spans 15 residues. Trimming shortened V by 4 bases and J by 4 bases, and 15 bases separated the two germline ends. CDR1 and CDR2 (germline): SGDLS, YYNGEE. CDR3 in amino acids: CASSLQGGSKNIQYF. The CDR3 region has the DNA TGTGCCAGCAGCCTCCAGGGGGGATCTAAAAACATTCAGTACTTC. The complete variable domain, with remaining parts taken from reference TRBV9 and TRBJ2-4, reads DSGVTQTPKHLITATGQRVTLRCSPRSGDLSVYWYQQSLDQGLQFLIQYYNGEERAKGNILERFSAQQFPDLHSELNLSSLELGDSALYFCASSLQGGSKNIQYFGAGTRLSVL.

This clone was found a few times. J is TRBJ2-3 and V is TRBV9; D gene uncertain. The germline V gene has CDR1 SGDLS and CDR2 YYNGEE. V was clipped by 3 bases and J by 6 bases, with 14 bases between them. The CDR3 totals 14 residues. CDR3: CASSGRLVQDTQYF. DNA of the CDR3: TGTGCCAGCAGCGGACGACTGGTTCAGGATACGCAGTATTTT. Variable domain in full (rest from reference TRBV9 and TRBJ2-3): DSGVTQTPKHLITATGQRVTLRCSPRSGDLSVYWYQQSLDQGLQFLIQYYNGEERAKGNILERFSAQQFPDLHSELNLSSLELGDSALYFCASSGRLVQDTQYFGPGTRLTVL.